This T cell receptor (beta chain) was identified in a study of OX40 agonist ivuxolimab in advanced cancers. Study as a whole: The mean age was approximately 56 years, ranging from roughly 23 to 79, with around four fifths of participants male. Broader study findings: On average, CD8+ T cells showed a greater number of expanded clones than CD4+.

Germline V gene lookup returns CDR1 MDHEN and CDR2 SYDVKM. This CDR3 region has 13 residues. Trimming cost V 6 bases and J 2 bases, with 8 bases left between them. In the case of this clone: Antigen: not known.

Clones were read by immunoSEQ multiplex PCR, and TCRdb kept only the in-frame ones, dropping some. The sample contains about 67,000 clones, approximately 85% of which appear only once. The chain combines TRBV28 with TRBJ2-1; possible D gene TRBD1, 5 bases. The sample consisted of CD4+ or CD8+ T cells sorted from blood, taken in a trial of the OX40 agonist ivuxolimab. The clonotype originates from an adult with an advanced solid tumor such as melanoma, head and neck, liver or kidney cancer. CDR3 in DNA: TGTGCCAGCAGGACAGTCCCCTACAATGAGCAGTTCTTC. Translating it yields CASRTVPYNEQFF.